This is a list of T cell receptor beta chains from one sample in a study of T cells expressing NK-cell markers. TCRdb re-analyzed the 5' RACE reads; it lists each CDR3 protein once, without DNA. In all, the sample yields 500,000 to 700,000 distinct CDR3 sequences. Sequenced: blood T cells: a sorted CD56 or NKG2C T cell subset, CD4+ or CD8+ T cells, or bulk PBMC T cells (not recorded which). The source is a man in his late teens or twenties in good health. CDR3s include the opening cysteine and the closing phenylalanine or tryptophan.

TRBV5-1	TRBJ2-2	CASSRGLGALANTGELFF
TRBV20-1	TRBJ1-2	CSMWGPANYGYTF
TRBV2	TRBJ1-2	CASTLDREGGYTF
TRBV7-9	TRBJ2-5	CASSVGRDGYTWETQYF
TRBV12-3/TRBV12-4	TRBJ1-1	CASSRVGGAEAFF
TRBV6-5	TRBJ1-2	CASSWSGGDGGYTF
TRBV27	TRBJ2-1	CASSTPPLAGGPNEQFF
TRBV7-9	TRBJ2-7	CASSGGTSGRIGHEQYF
TRBV4-2	TRBJ2-3	CASSQDGQGGSTDTQYF
TRBV5-1	TRBJ2-3	CASSFPSRGITDTQYF
TRBV21-1	TRBJ2-5	CARRRVIQETQYF
TRBV3-1	TRBJ1-4	CASSFLDGHEKLFF
TRBV6-1	TRBJ1-6	CASRGAGDNSPLHF
TRBV29-1	TRBJ2-1	CRALGLAGDNEQFF
TRBV14	TRBJ2-2	CASSQELLGLTGELFF
TRBV20-1	TRBJ2-7	CSASGTGSSYEQYF
TRBV6-2/TRBV6-3	TRBJ2-6	CASSYKRPFPGVSGGGANVLTF
TRBV3-1	TRBJ2-1	CASSQLATADNEQFF
TRBV12-3/TRBV12-4	TRBJ1-5	CASSPRGPNQPQHF
TRBV7-8	TRBJ2-1	CASSLPFGDAPLAQFF
TRBV25-1	TRBJ2-3	CASSEYLAGGTTDTQYF
TRBV6-1	TRBJ2-5	CASNRPDRGRLQETQYF
TRBV21-1	TRBJ2-5	CASSKVEASGSPRRETQYF
TRBV7-2	TRBJ1-2	CASRNTGGRSYGYTF
TRBV12-3/TRBV12-4	TRBJ2-1	CASSLLAGDNSYNEQFF
TRBV12-3/TRBV12-4	TRBJ2-1	CASSLSLAVVASYNEQFF
TRBV7-9	TRBJ2-1	CASSKLQGGDEQFF
TRBV12-3/TRBV12-4	TRBJ1-3	CATQTRLEDTIYF
TRBV12-3/TRBV12-4	TRBJ1-5	CASSLVGRGLPDSNQPQHF
TRBV7-3	TRBJ2-2	CASSSIPTGMNTGELFF
TRBV7-9	TRBJ2-3	CASSSTGAGDTQYF
TRBV11-1	TRBJ2-7	CASSLGIDRTTYEQYF
TRBV6-6	TRBJ2-7	CASSYTSYEQYF